The clone carrying this T cell receptor (beta chain) was seen at least ten times. This sample was taken from a study of T-cell reconstitution after alpha-beta-depleted transplantation in children. Trimming removed 4 bases at V and 9 bases at J, with 9 bases between. This CDR3 has 10 residues. Germline CDR1 is DFQATT and CDR2 is SNEGSKA (reference sequence). Preparation of the TCRbeta library was carried out with unique molecular identifiers. TCRdb processed the PCR reads anew with MiXCR; each CDR3 protein has one entry. In the table there are 600,000 to 700,000 distinct CDR3 sequences, 15% to 20% of which are singletons.

Sequencing used PBMCs from the stem cell graft donor, obtained from the stem cell graft. The chain joins TRBV20-1 to TRBJ2-5; D is unclear. The TCR comes from a human donor who donated a stem cell graft to a child with acute myeloid leukemia. The CDR3 nucleotides are TGCAGTGCTACCGAAAGGGCCCAGTACTTC. Its protein product is CSATERAQYF.